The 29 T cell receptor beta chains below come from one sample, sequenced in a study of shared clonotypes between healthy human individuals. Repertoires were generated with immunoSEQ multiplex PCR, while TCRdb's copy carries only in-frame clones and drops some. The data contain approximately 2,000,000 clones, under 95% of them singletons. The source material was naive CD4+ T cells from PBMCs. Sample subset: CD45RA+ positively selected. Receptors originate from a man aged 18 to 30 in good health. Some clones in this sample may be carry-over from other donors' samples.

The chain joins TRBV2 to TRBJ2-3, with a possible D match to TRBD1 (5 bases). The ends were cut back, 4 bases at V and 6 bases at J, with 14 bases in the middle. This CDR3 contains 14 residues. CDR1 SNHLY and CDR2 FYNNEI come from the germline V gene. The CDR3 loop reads CASSAGFVGDTQYF. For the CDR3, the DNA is TGTGCCAGCAGTGCAGGGTTCGTAGGTGATACGCAGTATTTT.

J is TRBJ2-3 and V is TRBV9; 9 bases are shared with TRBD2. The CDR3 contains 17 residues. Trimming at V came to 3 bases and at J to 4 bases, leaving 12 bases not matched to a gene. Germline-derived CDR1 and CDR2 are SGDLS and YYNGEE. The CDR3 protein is CASSGASGMGLADTQYF. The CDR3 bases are TGTGCCAGCAGCGGGGCTAGCGGGATGGGGTTGGCAGATACGCAGTATTTT. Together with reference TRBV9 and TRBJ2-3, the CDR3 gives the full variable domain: DSGVTQTPKHLITATGQRVTLRCSPRSGDLSVYWYQQSLDQGLQFLIQYYNGEERAKGNILERFSAQQFPDLHSELNLSSLELGDSALYFCASSGASGMGLADTQYFGPGTRLTVL.

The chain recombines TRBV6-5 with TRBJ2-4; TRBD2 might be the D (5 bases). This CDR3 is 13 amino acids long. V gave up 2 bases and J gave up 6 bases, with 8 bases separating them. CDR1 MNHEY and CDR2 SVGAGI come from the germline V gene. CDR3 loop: CASSYDGINIQYF. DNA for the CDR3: TGTGCCAGCAGTTACGACGGGATAAACATTCAGTACTTC.

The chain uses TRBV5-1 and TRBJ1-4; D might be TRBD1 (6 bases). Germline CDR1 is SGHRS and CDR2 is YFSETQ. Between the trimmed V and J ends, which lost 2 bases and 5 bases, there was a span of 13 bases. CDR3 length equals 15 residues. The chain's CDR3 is CASSLIGGSNEKLFF. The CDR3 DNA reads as TGCGCCAGCAGCTTAATAGGGGGATCAAATGAAAAACTGTTTTTT.

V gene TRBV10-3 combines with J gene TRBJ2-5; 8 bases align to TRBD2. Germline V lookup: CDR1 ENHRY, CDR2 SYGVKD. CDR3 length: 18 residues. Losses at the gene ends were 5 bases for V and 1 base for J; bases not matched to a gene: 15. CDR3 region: CAISPSGRSGTLQETQYF. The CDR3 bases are TGTGCCATCAGTCCAAGCGGCCGTAGCGGGACCCTCCAAGAGACCCAGTACTTC.

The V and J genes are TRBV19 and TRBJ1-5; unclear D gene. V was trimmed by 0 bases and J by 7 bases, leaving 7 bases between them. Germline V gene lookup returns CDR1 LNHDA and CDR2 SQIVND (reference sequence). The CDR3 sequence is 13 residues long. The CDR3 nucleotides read TGTGCCAGTAGTATAGAGCGACGGCAGCCCCAGCATTTT. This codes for CASSIERRQPQHF.

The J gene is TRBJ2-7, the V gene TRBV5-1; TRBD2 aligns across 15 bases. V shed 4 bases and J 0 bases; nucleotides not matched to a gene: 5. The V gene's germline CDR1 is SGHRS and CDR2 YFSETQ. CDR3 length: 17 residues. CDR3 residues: CASSGGLAGGLSYEQYF. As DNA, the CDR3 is TGCGCCAGCAGCGGAGGACTAGCGGGAGGGCTCTCCTACGAGCAGTACTTC.

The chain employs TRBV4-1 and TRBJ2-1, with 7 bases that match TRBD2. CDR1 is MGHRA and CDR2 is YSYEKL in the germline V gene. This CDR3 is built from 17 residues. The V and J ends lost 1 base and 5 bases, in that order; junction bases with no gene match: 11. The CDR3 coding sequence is TGCGCCAGCAGCCAAGTAATCGGTCTAGCGGCCGACAATGAGCAGTTCTTC. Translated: CASSQVIGLAADNEQFF.

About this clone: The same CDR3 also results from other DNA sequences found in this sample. The CDR3 region is CASSLAGVGTDTQYF. CDR3 coding DNA: TGTGCCAGCAGTTTAGCGGGAGTCGGCACAGATACGCAGTATTTT. The chain recombines TRBV28 with TRBJ2-3, with 7 bases lining up with TRBD2. This CDR3 is built from 15 residues. V lost 2 bases, J lost 1 base, and 3 bases stayed unmatched. Germline loops: CDR1 MDHEN, CDR2 SYDVKM.

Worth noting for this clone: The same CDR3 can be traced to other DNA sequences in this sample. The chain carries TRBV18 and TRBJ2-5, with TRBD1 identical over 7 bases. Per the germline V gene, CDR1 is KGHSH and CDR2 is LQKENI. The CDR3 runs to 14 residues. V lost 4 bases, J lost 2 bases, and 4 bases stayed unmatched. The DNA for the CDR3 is TGTGCCAGCTCACGCGGACAGGTACAAGAGACCCAGTACTTC. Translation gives CASSRGQVQETQYF.

Here the CDR3 DNA reads TGCGCCAGCAGCTTATCCCTAGCGGGAGACAATGAGCAGTTCTTC. As protein: CASSLSLAGDNEQFF. This chain connects TRBV5-1 to TRBJ2-1; 10 bases match TRBD2. Germline CDR1 SGHRS, CDR2 YFSETQ. V trimming: 2 bases; J trimming: 5 bases; junction bases outside the gene matches: 4. This CDR3 is 15 amino acids long.

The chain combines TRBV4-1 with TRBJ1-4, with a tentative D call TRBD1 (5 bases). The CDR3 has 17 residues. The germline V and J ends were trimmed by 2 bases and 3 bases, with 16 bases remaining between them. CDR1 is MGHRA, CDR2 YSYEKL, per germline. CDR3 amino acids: CASSQPGRGGSNEKLFF. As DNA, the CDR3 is TGCGCCAGCAGCCAACCTGGGCGGGGGGGATCTAATGAAAAACTGTTTTTT.

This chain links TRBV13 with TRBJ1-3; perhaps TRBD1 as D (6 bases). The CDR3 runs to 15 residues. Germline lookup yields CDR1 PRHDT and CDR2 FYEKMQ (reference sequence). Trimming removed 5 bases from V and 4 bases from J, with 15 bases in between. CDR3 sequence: CASSPMGAGGNTIYF. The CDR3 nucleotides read TGTGCCAGCAGCCCCATGGGGGCAGGGGGAAACACCATATATTTT.

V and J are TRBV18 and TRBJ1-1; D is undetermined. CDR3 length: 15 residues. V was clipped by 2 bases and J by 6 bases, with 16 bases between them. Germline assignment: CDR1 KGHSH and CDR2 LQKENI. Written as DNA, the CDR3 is TGTGCCAGCTCACCATCAGGAAGTGGAGCGTCTGAAGCTTTCTTT. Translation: CASSPSGSGASEAFF.

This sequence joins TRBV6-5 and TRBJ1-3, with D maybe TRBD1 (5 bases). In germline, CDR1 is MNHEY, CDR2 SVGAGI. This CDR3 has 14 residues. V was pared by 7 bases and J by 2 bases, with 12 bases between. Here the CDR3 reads CASTRSGPGNTIYF. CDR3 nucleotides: TGTGCCAGCACCCGTTCAGGGCCTGGAAACACCATATATTTT.

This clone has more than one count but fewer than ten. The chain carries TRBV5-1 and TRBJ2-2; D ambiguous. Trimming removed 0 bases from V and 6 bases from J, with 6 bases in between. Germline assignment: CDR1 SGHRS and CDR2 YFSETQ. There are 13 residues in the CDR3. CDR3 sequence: CASSLEDAGELFF. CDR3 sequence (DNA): TGCGCCAGCAGCTTGGAAGATGCCGGGGAGCTGTTTTTT.

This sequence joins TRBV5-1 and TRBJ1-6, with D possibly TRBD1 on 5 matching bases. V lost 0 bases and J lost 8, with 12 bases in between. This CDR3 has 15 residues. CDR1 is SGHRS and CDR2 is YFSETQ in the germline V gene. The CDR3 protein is CASSLVGAGYSPLHF. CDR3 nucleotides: TGCGCCAGCAGCTTGGTCGGGGCAGGCTATTCACCCCTCCACTTT.

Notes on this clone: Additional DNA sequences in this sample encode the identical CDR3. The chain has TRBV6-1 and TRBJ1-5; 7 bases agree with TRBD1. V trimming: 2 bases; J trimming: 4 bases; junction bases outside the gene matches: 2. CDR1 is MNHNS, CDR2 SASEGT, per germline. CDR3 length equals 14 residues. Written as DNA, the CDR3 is TGTGCCAGCAGTGAACCACAGGGGAATCAGCCCCAGCATTTT. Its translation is CASSEPQGNQPQHF.

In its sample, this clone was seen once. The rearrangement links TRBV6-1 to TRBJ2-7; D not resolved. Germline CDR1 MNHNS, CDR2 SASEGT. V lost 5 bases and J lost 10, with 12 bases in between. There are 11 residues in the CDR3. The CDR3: CASSYRDIQYF. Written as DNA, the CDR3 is TGTGCCAGCAGTTACCGAGACATACAGTACTTC.

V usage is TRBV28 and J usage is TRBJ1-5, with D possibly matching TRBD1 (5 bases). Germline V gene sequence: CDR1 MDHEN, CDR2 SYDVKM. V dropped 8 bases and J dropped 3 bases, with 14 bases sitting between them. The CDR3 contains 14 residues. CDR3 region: CASHEGGANQPQHF. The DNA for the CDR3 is TGTGCCAGCCATGAGGGAGGGGCCAATCAGCCCCAGCATTTT.

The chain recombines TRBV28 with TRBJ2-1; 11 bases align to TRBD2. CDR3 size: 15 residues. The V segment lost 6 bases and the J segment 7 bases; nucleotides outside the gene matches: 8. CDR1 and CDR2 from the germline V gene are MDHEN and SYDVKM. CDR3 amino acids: CASSRGTSGRNEQFF. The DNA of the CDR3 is TGTGCCAGCAGCAGAGGGACTAGCGGTAGGAATGAGCAGTTCTTC.

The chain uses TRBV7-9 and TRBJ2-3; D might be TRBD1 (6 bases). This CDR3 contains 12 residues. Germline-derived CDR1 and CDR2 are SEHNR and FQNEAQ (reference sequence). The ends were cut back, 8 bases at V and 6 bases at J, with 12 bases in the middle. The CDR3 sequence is CASRQVEDTQYF. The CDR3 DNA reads TGTGCCAGCCGACAGGTTGAGGATACGCAGTATTTT.

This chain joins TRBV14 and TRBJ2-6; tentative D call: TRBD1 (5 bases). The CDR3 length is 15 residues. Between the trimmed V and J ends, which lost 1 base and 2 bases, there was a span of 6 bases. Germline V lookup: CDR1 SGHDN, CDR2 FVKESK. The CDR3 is CASSQARAGANVLTF. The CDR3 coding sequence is TGTGCCAGCAGCCAAGCCAGGGCTGGGGCCAACGTCCTGACTTTC. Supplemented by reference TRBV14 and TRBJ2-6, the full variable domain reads EAGVTQFPSHSVIEKGQTVTLRCDPISGHDNLYWYRRVMGKEIKFLLHFVKESKQDESGMPNNRFLAERTGGTYSTLKVQPAELEDSGVYFCASSQARAGANVLTFGAGSRLTVL.

The CDR3 bases are TGTGCCAGCGCCTTGGGCAGGGCTGGCAATCAGCCCCAGCATTTT. This translates into CASALGRAGNQPQHF. The chain couples TRBV7-2 to TRBJ1-5; maybe TRBD1 (5 bases). The CDR3 consists of 15 residues. V was cut by 8 bases and J by 2 bases, with 16 bases left in between. The V gene's germline CDR1 is SGHTA and CDR2 FQGNSA.

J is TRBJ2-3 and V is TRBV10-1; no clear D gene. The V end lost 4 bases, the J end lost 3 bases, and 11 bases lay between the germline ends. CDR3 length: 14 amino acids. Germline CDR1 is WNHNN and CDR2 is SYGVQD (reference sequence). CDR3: CASSGDILTDTQYF. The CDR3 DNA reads TGCGCCAGCAGTGGTGATATCTTGACAGATACGCAGTATTTT.

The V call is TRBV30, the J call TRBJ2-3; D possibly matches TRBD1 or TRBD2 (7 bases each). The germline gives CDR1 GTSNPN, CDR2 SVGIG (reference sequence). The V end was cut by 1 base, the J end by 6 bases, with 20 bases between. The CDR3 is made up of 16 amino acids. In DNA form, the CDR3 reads TGTGCCTGGAGTGCCCGGGGAGGGGGCTGGTCGGATACGCAGTATTTT. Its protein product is CAWSARGGGWSDTQYF.

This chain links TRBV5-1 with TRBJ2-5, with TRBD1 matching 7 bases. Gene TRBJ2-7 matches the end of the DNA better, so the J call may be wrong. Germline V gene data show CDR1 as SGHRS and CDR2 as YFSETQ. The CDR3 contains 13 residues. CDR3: CASSEQGLGEQYF. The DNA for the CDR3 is TGCGCCAGCAGCGAACAGGGGCTTGGCGAGCAGTACTTC.

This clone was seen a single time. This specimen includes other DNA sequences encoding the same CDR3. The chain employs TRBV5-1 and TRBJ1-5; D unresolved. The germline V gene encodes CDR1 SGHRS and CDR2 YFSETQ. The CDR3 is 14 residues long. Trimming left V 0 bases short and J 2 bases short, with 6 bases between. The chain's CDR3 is CASSLGPGNQPQHF. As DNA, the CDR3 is TGCGCCAGCAGCTTGGGACCTGGCAATCAGCCCCAGCATTTT.

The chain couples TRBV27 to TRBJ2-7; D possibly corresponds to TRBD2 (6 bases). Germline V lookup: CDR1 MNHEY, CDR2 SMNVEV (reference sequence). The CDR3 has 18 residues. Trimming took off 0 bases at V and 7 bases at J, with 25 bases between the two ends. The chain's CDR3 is CASSLSAETFFAGIEQYF. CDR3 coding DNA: TGTGCCAGCAGTTTATCCGCCGAGACTTTCTTCGCGGGGATAGAGCAGTACTTC.